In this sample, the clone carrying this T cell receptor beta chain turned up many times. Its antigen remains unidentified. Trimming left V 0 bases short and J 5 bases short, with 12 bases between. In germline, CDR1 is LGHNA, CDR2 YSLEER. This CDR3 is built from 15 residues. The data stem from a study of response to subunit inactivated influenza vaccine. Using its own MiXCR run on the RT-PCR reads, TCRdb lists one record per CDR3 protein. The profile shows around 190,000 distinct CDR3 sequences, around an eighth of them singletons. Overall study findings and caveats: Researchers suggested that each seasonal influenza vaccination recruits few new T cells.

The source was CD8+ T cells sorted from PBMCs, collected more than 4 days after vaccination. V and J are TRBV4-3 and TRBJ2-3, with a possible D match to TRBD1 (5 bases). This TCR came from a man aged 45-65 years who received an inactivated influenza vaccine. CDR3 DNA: TGCGCCAGCAGCCAAGAAGGCAGCAGGGTAGATACGCAGTATTTT. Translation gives CASSQEGSRVDTQYF.